This TCR beta chain comes out of a study of technical replicates of blood from a few donors. The V end lost 5 bases, the J end lost 2 bases, and 19 bases lay between the germline ends. Per the germline V gene, CDR1 is SGHAT and CDR2 is FQNNGV. This CDR3 is built from 17 residues. The protocol was immunoSEQ multiplex PCR, while the TCRdb copy is restricted to in-frame clones and leaves out a portion. The data contain some 80,000 clones, 90% to 95% of them singletons. The chain links TRBV11-2 to TRBJ2-1; a possible D gene is TRBD2 (6 bases). This clonotype was obtained from a human donor in good health. What was sequenced was T cells isolated from PBMCs. CDR3: CASSKQGGRIAYNEQFF. CDR3 DNA: TGTGCCAGCAGCAAGCAGGGAGGAAGAATAGCCTACAATGAGCAGTTCTTC.